This record concerns one TCR beta chain sequence. It lacks a known antigen. The input lacks base qualities; no much larger clone sits a single base away. For the CD8 naive samples, CD45RO-negative cells were positively selected for CCR7, yielding a CD45RA+CCR7+ population from which TemRA cells were excluded. The donors were healthy, HIV-negative adults with no recently reported acute infections or vaccinations. Only Caucasian adults living in Nashville, Tennessee, USA were represented among the donors. Blood was collected by leukapheresis, and PBMCs were isolated by Ficoll-Histopaque density gradient centrifugation and then cryopreserved in liquid nitrogen vapor phase. Analytical flow cytometry was used to check the purity and quantity of each magnetically sorted T cell population. Genomic DNA was isolated from every sorted fraction and measured by UV absorbance on a Nanodrop 2000c. Using the deep immunoSEQ assay, multiplex PCR amplified TCR CDR3 regions from genomic DNA. Genomic DNA extracted from each cell subset was distributed evenly over all wells of several immunoSEQ 96-well plates, and each plate served as one replicate. For sorted subsets, approximately 200 ng of genomic DNA, equivalent to some 30,000 T cell genomes, went into each replicate PCR. Purified libraries were measured with a Qubit 3.0 fluorometer, size-checked on a Bioanalyzer 2100, and measured again with the KAPA Library Quantification kit. Every immunoSEQ 96-well plate was sequenced on a separate single-read 150-cycle Illumina NextSeq 550 flow cell. As for how the authors treated the data: Because only junctional sequences without quality scores were contained in the immunoSEQ output, filtering matching that applied to full-length reads could not be performed. To assign V/J genes and CDR3, sequences were annotated against IMGT germline references using PyIR, a Python wrapper for IgBLAST v1.9. Reads with weak V/J assignments (E-value above 1e-6), missing CDR3, stop codons, out-of-frame junctions, or ambiguous translated residues were removed. V3J clonotypes were defined by identical inferred V gene, J gene, and CDR3 amino acid sequence. To compute the percentage overlap between repertoires, the number of shared unique clonotypes was divided by the size of the smaller repertoire. RTK rarefaction, the Chao1 estimator, and Recon v2.1 estimates of unobserved clonotypes were used to assess repertoire richness. Generation probabilities were computed with OLGA for all TCRbeta clonotypes obtained by the gDNA method from four donors. What TCRdb holds here is the immuneACCESS table cut down to in-frame rearrangements. Part of the clones is not present; checked against another copy, under half of the missing clones reflect an unresolved V gene, and the others are unexplained. The D gene and trimming were derived from the DNA, and the V and J assignments and clone size from that table. This sample holds hundreds of thousands of clones; about 91% were observed only once. The top ten clonotypes cover approximately 24% of the sample.

The record originates from a study of shared clonotypes between healthy human individuals (dated by TCRdb to about 2020). Notes on the research overall: The cohort included a few men and a couple of women between 18 and 49 years of age. For each donor, three plates each were used for CD4 naive and CD4 memory, two plates were used for CD8 naive, and one plate was used for CD8 memory. To estimate repertoire size and how much clonotype sharing occurs between individuals, the study deeply sequenced the blood TCR repertoires of about five healthy adults. Different laboratories and diverse techniques were used to prepare libraries and sequence TCR repertoires, to increase sequencing depth and limit assay-specific biases. Per donor, leukapheresis produced somewhere between about 0.9 and 10 billion PBMCs.

General study outcomes and caveats: Sharing across several donors was observed for around 5% of naive CD4, over 3% of naive CD8, roughly 2.3% of memory CD4, and less than 0.45% of memory CD8 clonotypes. Compared with non-shared clonotypes, clonotypes shared by all four sorted-subset donors had higher generation probabilities. The genetic and exposure-history diversity represented was limited by the small number of donors. Pairwise subsampling indicated that sequencing depth was expected to affect the degree of clonotype sharing among donors. Sampling was limited to blood, and TCR repertoires in tissue likely differ from TCR repertoires in blood. Incomplete sequencing was indicated by rarefaction of sorted-subset datasets, despite the large sequencing depth. Naive subsets generally had larger estimated clonotype richness than memory subsets did.

Trimming removed 1 base from V and 4 bases from J, leaving 13 bases between the germline ends. CDR1 and CDR2 were assigned from the germline V gene as SGHTA and FQGNSA. The CDR3 has 16 amino acids, counting the end cysteine and phenylalanine. Only the CDR3 DNA stays, 48 bases, in frame from base 1. Recombination linked TRBV7-2 to TRBJ2-2, with the D gene not clear enough to name. Sequencing was carried out using naive CD8+ T cells sorted from blood. The cell subset or site label here, explained by the study, means: CD45RA+CCR7+. The clonotype originates from a young man in good health. Here the CDR3 is given as CASSLGRWLGTGELFF. The nucleotides are TGTGCCAGCAGCTTAGGTCGGTGGCTAGGCACCGGGGAGCTGTTTTTT.